The entry below gives a single T cell receptor beta chain sequence along with its context. CDR3 size: 15 residues. Trimming removed 1 base at V and 6 bases at J, with 13 bases between. Germline CDR1 reads MGHRA; CDR2 reads YSYEKL. This sample is part of a study of blood T cell repertoires in COVID-19. As for the study in general: In each case, the material was cDNA or gDNA derived from T cells, B-cell-depleted T cells, or PBMCs.

In the original analysis: Reference gene primer amplification gave nucleated cell count estimates. The repertoire was sequenced with immunoSEQ multiplex PCR; TCRdb's copy has only in-frame clones and lacks some. D and trimming come from the DNA, and the V and J calls and clone size come from that table. The sample includes over 60,000 clones, about nine tenths of them seen just once. Sequencing was done on a sample of peripheral blood. This chain joins TRBV4-1 and TRBJ1-5, with D maybe TRBD1 (5 bases). This clonotype was sampled from a woman aged 55 to 70 with acute or convalescent COVID-19. The CDR3 DNA is TGCGCCAGCAGCCAAGTAGCAGGGTTCTCTCAGCCCCAGCATTTT. It yields the protein CASSQVAGFSQPQHF.